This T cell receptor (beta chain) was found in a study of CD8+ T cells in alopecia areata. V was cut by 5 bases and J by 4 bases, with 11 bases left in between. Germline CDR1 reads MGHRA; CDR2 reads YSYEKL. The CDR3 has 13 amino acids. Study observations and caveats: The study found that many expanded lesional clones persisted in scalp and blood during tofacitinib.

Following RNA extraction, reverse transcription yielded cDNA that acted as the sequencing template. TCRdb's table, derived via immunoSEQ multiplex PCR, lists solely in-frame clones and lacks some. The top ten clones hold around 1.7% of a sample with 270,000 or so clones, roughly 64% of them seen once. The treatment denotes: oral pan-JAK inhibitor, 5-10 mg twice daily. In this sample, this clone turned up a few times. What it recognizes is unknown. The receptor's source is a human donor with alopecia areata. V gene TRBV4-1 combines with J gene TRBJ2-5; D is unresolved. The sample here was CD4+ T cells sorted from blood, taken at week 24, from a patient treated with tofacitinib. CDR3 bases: TGCGCCAGCAGCAAATCGAACACAGAGACCCAGTACTTC. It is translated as CASSKSNTETQYF.